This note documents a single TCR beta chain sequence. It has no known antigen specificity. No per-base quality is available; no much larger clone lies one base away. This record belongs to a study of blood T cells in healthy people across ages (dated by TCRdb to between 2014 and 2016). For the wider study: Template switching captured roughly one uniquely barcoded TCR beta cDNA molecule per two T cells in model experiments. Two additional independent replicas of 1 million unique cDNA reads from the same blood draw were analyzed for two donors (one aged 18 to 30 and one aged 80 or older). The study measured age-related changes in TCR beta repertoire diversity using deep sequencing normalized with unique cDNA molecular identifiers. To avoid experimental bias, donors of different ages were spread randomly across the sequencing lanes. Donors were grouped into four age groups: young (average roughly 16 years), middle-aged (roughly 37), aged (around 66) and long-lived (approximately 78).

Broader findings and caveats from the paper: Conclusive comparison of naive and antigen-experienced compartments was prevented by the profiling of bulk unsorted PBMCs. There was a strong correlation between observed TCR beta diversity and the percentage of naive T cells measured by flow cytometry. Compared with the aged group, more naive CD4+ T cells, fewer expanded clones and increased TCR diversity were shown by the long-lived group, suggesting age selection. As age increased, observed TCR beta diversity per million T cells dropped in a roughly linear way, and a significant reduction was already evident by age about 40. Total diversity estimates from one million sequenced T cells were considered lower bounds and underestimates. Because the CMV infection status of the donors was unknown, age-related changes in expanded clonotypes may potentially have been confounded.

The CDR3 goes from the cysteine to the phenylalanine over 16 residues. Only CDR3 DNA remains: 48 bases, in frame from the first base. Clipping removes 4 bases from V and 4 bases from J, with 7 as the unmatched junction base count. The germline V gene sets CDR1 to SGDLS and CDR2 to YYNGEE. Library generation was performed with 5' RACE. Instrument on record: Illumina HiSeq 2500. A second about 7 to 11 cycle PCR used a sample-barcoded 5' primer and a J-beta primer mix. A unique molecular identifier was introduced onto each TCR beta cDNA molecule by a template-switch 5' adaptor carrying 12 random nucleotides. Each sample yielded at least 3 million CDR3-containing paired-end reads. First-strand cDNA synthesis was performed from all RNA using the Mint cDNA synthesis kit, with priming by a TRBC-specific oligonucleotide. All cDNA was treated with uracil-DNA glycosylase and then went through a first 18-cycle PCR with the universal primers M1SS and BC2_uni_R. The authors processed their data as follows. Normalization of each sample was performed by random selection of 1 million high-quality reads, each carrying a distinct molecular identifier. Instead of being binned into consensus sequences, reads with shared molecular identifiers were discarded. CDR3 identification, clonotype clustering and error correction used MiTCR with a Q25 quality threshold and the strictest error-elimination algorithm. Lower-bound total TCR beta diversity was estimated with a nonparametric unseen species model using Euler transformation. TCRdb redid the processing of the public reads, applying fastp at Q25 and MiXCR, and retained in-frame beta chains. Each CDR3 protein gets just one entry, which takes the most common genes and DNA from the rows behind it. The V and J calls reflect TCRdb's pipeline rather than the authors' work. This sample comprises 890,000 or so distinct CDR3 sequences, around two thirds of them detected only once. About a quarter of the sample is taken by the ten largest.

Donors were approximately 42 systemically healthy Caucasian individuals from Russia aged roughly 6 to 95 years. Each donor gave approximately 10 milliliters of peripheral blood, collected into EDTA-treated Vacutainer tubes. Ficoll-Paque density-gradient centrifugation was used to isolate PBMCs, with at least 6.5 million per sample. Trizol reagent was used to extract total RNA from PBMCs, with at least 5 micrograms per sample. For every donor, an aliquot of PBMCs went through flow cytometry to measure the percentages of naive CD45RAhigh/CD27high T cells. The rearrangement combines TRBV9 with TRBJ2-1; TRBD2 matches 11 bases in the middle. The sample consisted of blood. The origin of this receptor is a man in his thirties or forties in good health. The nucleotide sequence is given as TGTGCCAGCAGCCCGCCGGGACTAGCGGTATACAATGAGCAGTTCTTC. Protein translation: CASSPPGLAVYNEQFF.